Listed below are T cell receptor beta chains from one sample, sequenced in a study of CD8+ T cells in alopecia areata. The method was immunoSEQ multiplex PCR; TCRdb's version includes in-frame clones alone and lacks a portion of them. The data show around 80,000 clones, with approximately 50% seen just once and around 6% held by the top ten. Sequenced material: NKG2D-high CD8+ T cells sorted from blood. All receptors derive from a human donor with alopecia areata. Both conserved end residues are part of each CDR3. A D gene is named only where the DNA matches it firmly. Clone size is stated in some rows and not others, as once, few, many or a class when expanded.

cdr3_nt,cdr3_aa,cdr3_length,d_call,clone_size,j_call,v_call
TGTGCCAGCAGTTTATTTGGGGGCTACGAGCAGTACTTC,CASSLFGGYEQYF,13,NA,NA,TRBJ2-7,TRBV28
TGTGCCAGCAGCTTGTCATCGGGGGGGTACGAGCAGTACTTC,CASSLSSGGYEQYF,14,TRBD2,NA,TRBJ2-7,TRBV11-3
TGTGCCTGGAGTGTACAGCGGGGGCCCCTAAGGGAGACCCAGTACTTC,CAWSVQRGPLRETQYF,16,TRBD2,NA,TRBJ2-5,TRBV30
TGTGCCAGCAGCTTGCACAGGGGGTTCTACGAGCAGTACTTC,CASSLHRGFYEQYF,14,TRBD1,few,TRBJ2-7,TRBV5-6
TGTGCCAGCAGTGGCGAGCGGGAGGGACGCACCGGGGAGCTGTTTTTT,CASSGEREGRTGELFF,16,TRBD2,NA,TRBJ2-2,TRBV2
TGTGCCAGCAGTCCCAGACAGGGGGCGTTGACCCAGTACTTC,CASSPRQGALTQYF,14,TRBD1,NA,TRBJ2-5,TRBV28
TGTGCCAGCAGCCAAGACCAACTAGCGGGGGGGACCATGTACTTC,CASSQDQLAGGTMYF,15,TRBD2,NA,TRBJ2-5,TRBV14
TGTGCCAGCAGTCTGGACCCCAGCTCCTACAATGAGCAGTTCTTC,CASSLDPSSYNEQFF,15,NA,NA,TRBJ2-1,TRBV28
TGTGCCAGCCTCGGGACAGCGGCGACTGAGCAGTTCTTC,CASLGTAATEQFF,13,TRBD1,NA,TRBJ2-1,TRBV2
TGCAGCGTTGAAGGGCTCGGACTAGCGGGTAACACCGGGGAGCTGTTTTTT,CSVEGLGLAGNTGELFF,17,TRBD2,NA,TRBJ2-2,TRBV29-1
TGTGCCAGCAGCCTCGGGACGGGAGACAATGAGCAGTTCTTC,CASSLGTGDNEQFF,14,NA,NA,TRBJ2-1,TRBV13
TGTGCCAGCAGCGGCGCGGACGGTGAAGAGCAGTTCTTC,CASSGADGEEQFF,13,NA,NA,TRBJ2-1,TRBV9
TGTGCCAGCAGTCCTGGCGTGTCCTACGAGCAGTACTTC,CASSPGVSYEQYF,13,NA,NA,TRBJ2-7,TRBV28